This TCR beta chain is drawn from a study of blood T cell repertoires in COVID-19 (dated by TCRdb to about 2020). Describing the broader study: Samples from collaborators originated in the United States, Italy and Spain and spanned both the acute and convalescent phases of COVID-19. The material from the prospective study consisted of cDNA or gDNA derived from T cells, B-cell-depleted T cells, or PBMCs. Subjects who had been exposed to COVID-19, were actively infected with it, or had recovered from it provided the deeply sampled blood TCRbeta repertoires that made up the dataset. The repertoires were released in a freely available public database meant as a resource for research on the immune response to SARS-CoV-2. Samples were obtained from the ongoing ImmuneRACE study (first 160 participants) and from 1,000 to 1,500 subjects provided by 6 global collaborators. Sample metadata almost always included a de-identified subject ID, COVID-19 status, age in years and sex. HLA class I and class II types, where available, came from metadata supplied by the sample provider rather than from assay-based typing.

The immunoSEQ Assay, a bias-controlled multiplex PCR, was used to amplify TCRbeta CDR3 regions from genomic DNA. Under the source paper's analysis protocol: The number of nucleated cells in each sample was estimated by amplification of reference gene primers within the assay. To quantify the absolute abundance of each unique TCRbeta CDR3 rearrangement, sequence reads were collapsed and filtered. For each sample, productive Simpson clonality was calculated as the square root of Simpson's diversity index across productive rearrangements. What TCRdb holds here is the immuneACCESS table cut down to in-frame rearrangements. Part of the clones is not present; checked against another copy, under half of the missing clones reflect an unresolved V gene, and the others are unexplained. That table is the source of V, J and clone size, and D and trimming were worked out from the DNA. Counted in this sample were 300,000 to 350,000 clones; 85% to 95% of them appeared once. 3.5% to 5% of the sample is in the top ten clones.

Based on the germline V gene (reference sequence), the CDR1 and CDR2 sequences are SGHKS and YYEKEE. Trimming accounts for 3 bases at V and 7 bases at J, while the number of junction bases matched to no gene is 12. The CDR3, cysteine through phenylalanine, is 15 amino acids long. The kept DNA is CDR3 alone, 45 bases in frame from the first base. The investigation overall reported the following: How much clinical and demographic metadata was included differed by source and by participant, and the metadata was provided uncurated.

In the prospective study, participants were about 18 to 90 years old, resided in 24 geographic areas of the United States, and were enrolled through a virtual design. Cohort assignment in the prospective study relied on participant-reported clinical history from a screening survey and a study questionnaire. Exposed participants had been in contact, within 2 weeks of entering the study, with a person who had a PCR-confirmed or clinician-diagnosed case of COVID-19. Each participant in the prospective study had whole blood, serum and a nasopharyngeal or oropharyngeal swab collected by mobile phlebotomists. Participants in the prospective study had the option to provide additional blood draws and questionnaires over a roughly 2-month period. Blood samples from the prospective study were shipped frozen or at room temperature prior to DNA extraction. Worth noting for this clone: Its antigen target is currently unknown. No much larger clonotype is one base removed from it; base qualities were not supplied.

This TCR came from a woman aged 25-40 years who had been exposed to COVID-19. Sequencing was carried out using PBMCs or T cells enriched from blood (not recorded which). The sequence joins TRBV5-5 to TRBJ1-2; 7 junctional bases match TRBD1. The nucleotides are TGTGCCAGCAGCTACCCCATACAGGGGATGGGTGGCTACACCTTC. It translates to CASSYPIQGMGGYTF.